These 19 T cell receptor beta chains originate from one sample sequenced in a study of blood T cell repertoires in COVID-19. Produced via immunoSEQ multiplex PCR; TCRdb's table is partial and in-frame only. The sample comprises about 170,000 clones, around four fifths of which are singletons, and roughly 8.8% rests with the top ten. Sequencing input: peripheral blood. Source of these receptors: a woman of 80 years or more with COVID-19, enrolled during active disease.

The rearrangement links TRBV6-5 to TRBJ2-1; D gene unclear. Trimming removed 3 bases at V and 6 bases at J, with 12 bases between. The CDR3 runs to 14 residues. Per germline, CDR1 MNHEY and CDR2 SVGAGI. CDR3 coding DNA: TGTGCCAGCAGTTATACGTGGGCCGGCAATGAGCAGTTCTTC. This codes for CASSYTWAGNEQFF.

The J gene is TRBJ1-5, the V gene TRBV5-6; D is uncertain. This CDR3 is 14 amino acids long. Trimming took off 0 bases at V and 8 bases at J, with 12 bases between the two ends. Germline V gene sequence: CDR1 SGHDT, CDR2 YYEEEE. CDR3 loop: CASSLGYRSEPQHF. CDR3 DNA: TGTGCCAGCAGCTTGGGTTACCGCTCAGAGCCCCAGCATTTT.

This clone appeared a few times. The chain uses TRBV12-3 or TRBV12-4 and TRBJ1-2; perhaps TRBD1 as D (5 bases). The CDR3 runs 13 residues. V was pared by 3 bases and J by 6 bases, with 11 bases between. CDR3 coding DNA: TGTGCCAGCAGTTTCCCGGGGGGGAATGGCTACACCTTC. As protein: CASSFPGGNGYTF.

The rearrangement links TRBV11-2 to TRBJ1-3; D not resolved. This CDR3 is built from 14 residues. Between the trimmed V and J ends, which lost 2 bases and 1 base, there was a span of 6 bases. CDR1 is SGHAT, CDR2 FQNNGV, per germline. The CDR3 reads CASSLRDSGNTIYF. The CDR3 nucleotides read TGTGCCAGCAGCTTACGAGATTCTGGAAACACCATATATTTT.

The gene calls are TRBV5-8 and TRBJ2-1; 7 bases are shared with TRBD1. CDR1 and CDR2 from the germline V gene are SGHTS and YDEGEE. This CDR3 is built from 16 residues. Trimming took 3 bases from V and 7 from J; bases not matched to a gene: 13. The CDR3 coding sequence is TGTGCCAGCAGCTCAGGGACAGCACCCAAAGGAAATGAGCAGTTCTTC. Encoded protein: CASSSGTAPKGNEQFF.

This chain uses TRBV7-3 with TRBJ2-7; tentative D call: TRBD1 (5 bases). V was pared by 4 bases and J by 6 bases, with 13 bases between. The CDR3 length is 13 residues. Germline V gene sequence: CDR1 SGHTA, CDR2 FQGTGA. The CDR3: CASSSSGIGEQYF. CDR3 coding DNA: TGTGCCAGCAGCTCCTCAGGGATTGGCGAGCAGTACTTC.

CDR3 bases: TGTGCCAGCAGCGTATCCTCATGGGGCAAACTAAACAATGAGCAGTTCTTC. Encoded protein: CASSVSSWGKLNNEQFF. The chain is built from TRBV7-9 and TRBJ2-1; possibly TRBD1 for D (5 bases). Germline CDR1 reads SEHNR; CDR2 reads FQNEAQ (reference sequence). V gave up 5 bases and J gave up 5 bases, with 22 bases separating them. This CDR3 region has 17 residues.

This clone was recorded once. V usage is TRBV21-1 and J usage is TRBJ1-3. TRBV21-1 is labeled a pseudogene. The CDR3 consists of 14 residues. The CDR3 region is CASETGGVFYTIYF. CDR3 nucleotide sequence: TGTGCCAGCGAAACCGGGGGGGTCTTTTACACCATATATTTT.

This rearrangement joins TRBV2 to TRBJ1-1; D ambiguous. The germline CDR1 and CDR2 sequences are SNHLY and FYNNEI. This CDR3 region has 14 residues. V lost 4 bases, J lost 0 bases, and 9 bases lay in between. The CDR3 nucleotides are TGTGCCAGCAGTGGCGACACCCTGAACACTGAAGCTTTCTTT. It codes for CASSGDTLNTEAFF.

J is TRBJ2-5 and V is TRBV28; maybe TRBD2 (5 bases). Trimming took off 2 bases at V and 5 bases at J, with 15 bases between the two ends. CDR3 size: 15 residues. CDR1 MDHEN and CDR2 SYDVKM come from the germline V gene. The CDR3 is CASSLAGEDRETQYF. As DNA, the CDR3 is TGTGCCAGCAGTTTAGCCGGGGAAGATAGGGAGACCCAGTACTTC.

CDR3 bases: TGTGCCAGTAGTGCACTACAGGGGCGCTCTGGAAACACCATATATTTT. Its translation is CASSALQGRSGNTIYF. The chain joins TRBV19 to TRBJ1-3; 7 nucleotides match TRBD1. CDR3 length: 16 amino acids. After removal of 5 bases from V and 0 bases from J, the junction contained 7 bases not matched to a gene. The V gene's germline CDR1 is LNHDA and CDR2 SQIVND (reference sequence).

The chain joins TRBV19 to TRBJ1-5; a weak D match, TRBD1 (6 bases). The CDR3 loop spans 14 amino acids. From germline, CDR1 is LNHDA and CDR2 SQIVND (reference sequence). Trimming pared 8 bases from V and 5 bases from J, leaving 16 bases between. The DNA of the CDR3 is TGTGCCAGTCAAGGGGGGGTGAAGGATCAGCCCCAGCATTTT. It translates to CASQGGVKDQPQHF.

The V gene is TRBV6-5, the J gene TRBJ2-7; TRBD2 matches at 10 bases. The junction had 3 bases not matched to a gene; V was cut back by 0 bases and J by 4 bases. Germline CDR1 is MNHEY and CDR2 is SVGAGI. The length of the CDR3 is 15 residues. The CDR3: CASSYSLGLAYEQYF. The CDR3 DNA sequence: TGTGCCAGCAGTTACTCTCTGGGACTAGCGTACGAGCAGTACTTC.

This chain links TRBV14 with TRBJ1-1, with D maybe TRBD1 (5 bases). This CDR3 has 15 amino acids. The germline V gene has CDR1 SGHDN and CDR2 FVKESK. Trimming took off 5 bases at V and 1 base at J, with 14 bases between the two ends. The CDR3 spells CASSTSTQGNTEAFF. The CDR3 coding sequence is TGTGCCAGCAGCACTTCGACCCAGGGGAACACTGAAGCTTTCTTT.

This clone came up once. The V call is TRBV3-1 (or the pseudogene TRBV3-2), the J call TRBJ2-6; the D gene is possibly TRBD2 (5 bases). CDR3 length: 14 amino acids. Germline V gene data show CDR1 as LGHDT and CDR2 as YNNKEL (reference sequence). Trimming removed 4 bases from V and 1 base from J, with 5 bases in between. This CDR3 is CASSRTSGANVLTF. The CDR3 DNA follows: TGTGCCAGCAGCCGGACTTCTGGGGCCAACGTCCTGACTTTC.

The gene calls are TRBV5-4 and TRBJ2-2; the match to TRBD2 covers 10 bases. V shed 4 bases, J shed 8 bases, and the junction held 11 bases outside the gene matches. The CDR3 is made up of 16 amino acids. The germline V gene encodes CDR1 SGHNT and CDR2 YYREEE (reference sequence). Here the CDR3 reads CASSPAWTSGRGELFF. In DNA, the CDR3 is TGTGCCAGCAGCCCAGCCTGGACTAGCGGAAGGGGGGAGCTGTTTTTT.

The chain has TRBV7-6 and TRBJ2-5; 9 bases match TRBD1. Germline CDR1 reads SGHVS; CDR2 reads FNYEAQ. CDR3 length: 15 amino acids. The trim removed 0 bases at V and 9 bases at J, leaving 8 bases unmatched. For the CDR3, the DNA is TGTGCCAGCAGCTTAGCGCGACAGGGGGAGGGGGCCCAGTACTTC. It encodes CASSLARQGEGAQYF.

The chain has TRBV29-1 and TRBJ2-5, with 7 bases that match TRBD2. CDR1 and CDR2 from the germline V gene are SQVTM and ANQGSEA. The CDR3 sequence is 16 residues long. After removal of 0 bases from V and 7 bases from J, the junction contained 14 bases not matched to a gene. CDR3 residues: CSVEDVVGAGVMTQYF. The CDR3 DNA sequence: TGCAGCGTTGAAGATGTAGTCGGGGCGGGAGTAATGACCCAGTACTTC.

About this clone itself: One end of the junction is discordant with germline, which a read error may explain. The chain employs TRBV28 and TRBJ1-1; D remains ambiguous. The CDR3 spans 9 residues. Germline loops: CDR1 MDHEN, CDR2 SYDVKM. This CDR3 reads CASRSPLGF. Here the CDR3 DNA reads TGTGCCAGCAGGAGTCCGCTCGGCTTT.